This TCR beta chain emerged from a study of T cell responses to AZD1222 COVID-19 vaccine. Whole-study context: Some second doses came at about 4 weeks and others at about 12 weeks; these were pooled.

Some clones are missing from TCRdb's copy, which holds only in-frame ones; the method was immunoSEQ multiplex PCR. The table shows 90,000 to 150,000 clones, with roughly 87% occurring only once. The CDR3 runs to 14 residues. V dropped 5 bases and J dropped 3 bases, with 14 bases sitting between them. Points from the study as a whole: At 160-218 and 743-854, vaccine-associated CD4 TCRs were dominant, and they spanned spike. Elevations in Spike-specific TCR breadth and depth followed administration of two AZD1222 doses. Samples come after the peak T cell response, not at day 14.

With respect to this clone: The antigen remains undetermined.

The chain links TRBV23-1 to TRBJ2-7, with D uncertain. TRBV23-1 belongs to the ORF category, with a function that is uncertain. The sample in question was peripheral blood, obtained on day 0 of AZD1222 vaccination. The TCR comes from an adult in good health. The CDR3 bases are TGCGCCAGCAGTTCCCTGTACCCCTGCTACGAGCAGTACTTC. Protein sequence: CASSSLYPCYEQYF.